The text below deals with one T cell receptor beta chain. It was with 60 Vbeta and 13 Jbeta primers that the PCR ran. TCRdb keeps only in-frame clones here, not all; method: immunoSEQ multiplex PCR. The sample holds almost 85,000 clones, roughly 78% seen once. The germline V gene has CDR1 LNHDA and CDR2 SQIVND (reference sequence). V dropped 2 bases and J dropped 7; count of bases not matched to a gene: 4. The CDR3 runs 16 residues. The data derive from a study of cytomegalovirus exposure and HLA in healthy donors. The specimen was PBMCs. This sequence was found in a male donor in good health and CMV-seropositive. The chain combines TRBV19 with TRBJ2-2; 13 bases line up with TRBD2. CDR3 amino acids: CASSIPLAGGVGELFF. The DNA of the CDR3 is TGTGCCAGTAGTATACCACTAGCGGGAGGGGTCGGGGAGCTGTTTTTT. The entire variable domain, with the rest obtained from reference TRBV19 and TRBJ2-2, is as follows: DGGITQSPKYLFRKEGQNVTLSCEQNLNHDAMYWYRQDPGQGLRLIYYSQIVNDFQKGDIAEGYSVSREKKESFPLTVTSAQKNPTAFYLCASSIPLAGGVGELFFGEGSRLTVL.